A single T cell receptor (beta chain) is shown here with its context. Other nucleotide sequences from this sample produce the same CDR3. This CDR3 region has 15 residues. The V gene's germline CDR1 is SGHRS and CDR2 YFSETQ. V dropped 1 base and J dropped 0 bases, with 8 bases sitting between them. This record belongs to a study of shared clonotypes between healthy human individuals. Produced via immunoSEQ multiplex PCR; TCRdb's table is partial and in-frame only. The table has approximately 2,300,000 clones, around 90% seen once. The sequence was obtained from a man younger than 35 in good health. Some clones in this sample may be carry-over from other donors' samples. The sequenced sample was naive CD4+ T cells from PBMCs. Documented subset: CD45RA+ positively selected. The chain employs TRBV5-1 and TRBJ2-1; possibly TRBD2 for D (5 bases). CDR3 DNA sequence: TGCGCCAGCAGCTTGTCTGGGAGCTCCTACAATGAGCAGTTCTTC. It translates to CASSLSGSSYNEQFF.